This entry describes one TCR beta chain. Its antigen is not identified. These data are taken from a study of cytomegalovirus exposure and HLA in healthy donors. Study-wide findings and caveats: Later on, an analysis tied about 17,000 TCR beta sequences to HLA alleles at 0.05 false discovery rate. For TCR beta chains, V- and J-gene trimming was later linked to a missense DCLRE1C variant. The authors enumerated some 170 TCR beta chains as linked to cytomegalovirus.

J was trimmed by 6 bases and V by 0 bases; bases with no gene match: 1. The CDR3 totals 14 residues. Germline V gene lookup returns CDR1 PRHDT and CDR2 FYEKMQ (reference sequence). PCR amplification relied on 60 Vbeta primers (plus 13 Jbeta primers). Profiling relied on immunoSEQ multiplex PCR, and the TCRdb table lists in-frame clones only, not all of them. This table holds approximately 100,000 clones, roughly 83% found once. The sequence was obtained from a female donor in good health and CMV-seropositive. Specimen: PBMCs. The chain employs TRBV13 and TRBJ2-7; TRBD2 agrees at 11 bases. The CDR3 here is CASSLGLAGVEQYF. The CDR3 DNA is TGTGCCAGCAGCTTAGGACTAGCGGGAGTCGAGCAGTACTTC.